This TCR beta chain was sequenced during a study of long-term antiretroviral therapy in people with HIV. Findings and caveats of the study: The study collected blood between the mid-2000s and the late 2010s, possibly under older ART regimens. Transplant donor controls retained higher diversity, though diversity increased after ART.

immunoSEQ v3.0 was run at survey level. Sequencing was performed with immunoSEQ multiplex PCR; in TCRdb, only in-frame clones are kept and a portion is missing. The sample shows tens of thousands of clones, 90% to 95% of them seen only once. Trimming stripped 2 bases from V and 2 bases from J, with 11 bases between. Germline V lookup: CDR1 SGHRS, CDR2 YFSETQ. This CDR3 spans 15 amino acids. This clone was detected only a few times. Its antigen is not known. One or more pre-ART and two or more post-ART PBMC samples were available from each donor. Each participant with HIV received care in the United States.

This TCR was recovered from a woman aged 45-65 years with HIV. The sample here was unsorted PBMCs, taken 3.7 years after starting antiretroviral therapy. This rearrangement joins TRBV5-1 to TRBJ2-1, with a tentative D call TRBD2 (6 bases). CDR3 in DNA: TGCGCCAGCAGCTTTGAGGAGCGGGCCTACAATGAGCAGTTCTTC. This codes for CASSFEERAYNEQFF.